This paragraph covers one TCR beta chain sequence. What this receptor recognizes is not known. No much larger clone exists at a distance of one base, and base qualities are not known. The sample comes from a study of shared clonotypes between healthy human individuals (dated by TCRdb to the early 2020s). Broadly, across the study: The cohort included three men and two women between 18 and 49 years of age. Blood TCR repertoires of roughly five healthy adults were deeply sequenced to estimate repertoire size and the extent of clonotype sharing between individuals. Per donor, leukapheresis produced somewhere between about 0.94 and 10 billion PBMCs. For each donor, three plates each were used for CD4 naive and CD4 memory, two plates were used for CD8 naive, and one plate was used for CD8 memory. Libraries were prepared and TCR repertoires were sequenced by different laboratories using diverse techniques, in order to increase sequencing depth and limit assay-specific biases.

The trim is 1 base for V and 0 bases for J, with a gap of 11 bases between the germline ends. CDR1 and CDR2, looked up from the germline V gene, are SGHTA and FQGNSA. The CDR3 measures 16 amino acids from cysteine to phenylalanine. The read is trimmed to its CDR3 DNA, 48 bases read in frame from base 1. Findings and caveats that apply to the study as a whole: The small number of donors limited the genetic and exposure-history diversity represented. Sampling was limited to blood, and TCR repertoires in tissue likely differ from TCR repertoires in blood. Clonotypes shared by all four sorted-subset donors showed higher generation probabilities than non-shared clonotypes. Rarefaction of sorted-subset datasets indicated incomplete sequencing despite the large sequencing depth. When four donors were compared, the shared fraction of clonotypes was about 5% for naive CD4, 3% to 4% for naive CD8, 2.3% for memory CD4, and 0.35% to 0.5% for memory CD8. Based on pairwise subsampling, the degree of clonotype sharing among donors was expected to be affected by sequencing depth. Naive subsets generally had larger estimated clonotype richness than memory subsets did.

Using the deep immunoSEQ assay, multiplex PCR amplified TCR CDR3 regions from genomic DNA. Extracted genomic DNA from each cell subset was distributed evenly across all wells of several immunoSEQ 96-well plates, and each plate was treated as a replicate. Each replicate PCR for sorted subsets received roughly 0.2 ug genomic DNA, equal to roughly 30,000 T cell genomes. The purified libraries were quantified using a Qubit 3.0 fluorometer, sized with a Bioanalyzer 2100, and then quantified again using the KAPA Library Quantification kit. Every immunoSEQ 96-well plate was sequenced on a separate single-read 150-cycle Illumina NextSeq 550 flow cell. The authors' analysis ran thus. Because only junctional sequences without quality scores were contained in the immunoSEQ output, filtering matching that applied to full-length reads could not be performed. Sequences were annotated with PyIR, a Python wrapper for IgBLAST v1.9, and V/J genes and CDR3 were assigned using IMGT germline references. Reads were removed for weak V/J assignments (E-value above 1e-6), missing CDR3, stop codons, out-of-frame junctions, or ambiguous translated residues. V3J clonotypes were defined as sequences sharing an identical inferred V gene, J gene, and CDR3 amino acid sequence. Percentage overlap between repertoires was computed as shared unique clonotypes divided by the size of the smaller repertoire. Richness of each repertoire was evaluated using RTK rarefaction, the Chao1 estimator, and Recon v2.1 estimates of unobserved clonotypes. Generation probabilities were computed with OLGA for all TCRbeta clonotypes obtained by the gDNA method from a handful of donors. The immuneACCESS repertoire file appears here via TCRdb, limited to in-frame rearrangements. These files lack a portion of the clones; in checked studies, under half of the deficit traces to unresolved V genes, and the cause of the others is not known. The D gene and trimming were derived from the DNA, and the V and J assignments and clone size from that table. Here the sample has approximately 1.9 million clones; around 93% occur a single time. 1.5% to 2% of the sample is taken by the ten largest.

CD8 naive samples consisted of CD45RO-negative cells that were positively selected for CCR7, yielding a CD45RA+CCR7+ population without TemRA cells. Healthy HIV-negative adults with no recently reported acute infections or vaccinations were included as donors. Every donor was a Caucasian adult living in Nashville, Tennessee, USA. Blood was collected by leukapheresis, and PBMCs were isolated by Ficoll-Histopaque density gradient centrifugation and then cryopreserved in liquid nitrogen vapor phase. Analytical flow cytometry was used to check the purity and quantity of every magnetically sorted T cell population. From each sorted fraction, genomic DNA was isolated and quantified by UV absorbance on a Nanodrop 2000c.

This clonotype was obtained from a man younger than 35 in good health. Some clones in this sample may be carry-over from other donors' samples. Material: naive CD8+ T cells from PBMCs. Explained via the paper, the cell subset or site label denotes: CD45RA+CCR7+. The chain employs TRBV7-2 and TRBJ2-3, with the D segment identity uncertain. The DNA is TGTGCCAGCAGCTTAGGCTTGGCCAAGAGCACAGATACGCAGTATTTT. Translation gives CASSLGLAKSTDTQYF.